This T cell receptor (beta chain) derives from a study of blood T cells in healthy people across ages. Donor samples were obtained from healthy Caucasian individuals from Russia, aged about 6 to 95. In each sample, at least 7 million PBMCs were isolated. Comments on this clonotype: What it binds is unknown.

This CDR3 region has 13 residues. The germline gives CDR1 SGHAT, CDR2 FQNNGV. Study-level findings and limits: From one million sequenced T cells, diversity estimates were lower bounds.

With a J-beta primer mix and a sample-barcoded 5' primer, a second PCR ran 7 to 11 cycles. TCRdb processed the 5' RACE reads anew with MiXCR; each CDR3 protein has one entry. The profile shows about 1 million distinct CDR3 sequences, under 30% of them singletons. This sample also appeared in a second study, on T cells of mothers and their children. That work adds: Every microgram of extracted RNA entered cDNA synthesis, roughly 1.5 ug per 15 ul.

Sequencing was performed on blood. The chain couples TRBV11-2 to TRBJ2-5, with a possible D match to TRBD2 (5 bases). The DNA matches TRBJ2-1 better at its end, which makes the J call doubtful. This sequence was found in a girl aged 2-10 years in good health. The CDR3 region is CASSLASVGVQFF. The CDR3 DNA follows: TGTGCCAGCAGCTTAGCTTCCGTCGGGGTACAGTTCTTC.